A selection of T cell receptor beta chains follows, all from one sample in a study of blood T cell repertoires in COVID-19. Repertoires were generated with immunoSEQ multiplex PCR, while TCRdb's copy carries only in-frame clones and drops some. The sample lists about 26,000 clones, about nine tenths occurring once. What was sequenced was peripheral blood. The receptors stem from a human donor in a cohort sampled during active COVID-19. The donor label of this sample is uncertain. The conserved cysteine and the conserved F or W are not part of the CDR3 here.

J	V	length	CDR3
TRBJ1-3	TRBV7-8	13	ASSLETVPGNTIY
TRBJ2-7	TRBV11-2	11	ASSSLISYEQY
TRBJ1-2	TRBV5-6	12	ASSLGQVNYGYT
TRBJ2-1	TRBV19	15	ASSIRKGAGLDNEQF
TRBJ1-4	TRBV30	19	AWSVGVYRGTVPSANEKLF
TRBJ2-1	TRBV2	13	ASSMTSGNYNEQF
TRBJ1-3	TRBV7-9	14	ASSSRGQGFGNTIY
TRBJ1-5	TRBV7-8	12	ASSLGQGTQPQH
TRBJ1-3	TRBV25-1	16	ASSGRPDRTRGGNTIY
TRBJ2-3	TRBV12-3/TRBV12-4	11	ASSSRRGDTQY
TRBJ1-2	TRBV9	12	ASSVEGGRYGYT
TRBJ1-2	TRBV12-5	13	ASGLGGTGSYGYT
TRBJ2-5	TRBV18	13	ASSSGQGAQETQY
TRBJ2-1	TRBV30	12	AWRHGSSYNEQF
TRBJ2-3	TRBV3-1/TRBV3-2	14	ASSQVTSGGTDTQY
TRBJ1-1	TRBV7-2	12	ASSFQGESTEAF
TRBJ1-6	TRBV5-6	13	ASSFGPDYNSPLH
TRBJ2-2	TRBV5-1	13	ASSLRGVNTGELF
TRBJ1-6	TRBV7-9	15	ASSLAGGNSYNSPLH
TRBJ1-5	TRBV30	14	AWSQQPGYSNQPQH
TRBJ1-1	TRBV6-5	11	ASSRTRDTEAF
TRBJ1-6	TRBV2	11	ASLEELASPLH
TRBJ2-3	TRBV7-9	11	ASSLVGTYTQY
TRBJ2-5	TRBV11-3	13	ASSKRTGTQETQY
TRBJ1-1	TRBV4-1	12	ASSQDSTGLKAF
TRBJ2-7	TRBV6-5	13	ASSSGGSGIYEQY
TRBJ1-1	TRBV5-6	14	ASRSWGSKGNTEAF
TRBJ1-6	TRBV7-9	13	ASSLSGTEGSPLH
TRBJ2-3	TRBV5-1	12	ASSSSGMADTQY
TRBJ2-5	TRBV7-6	13	ASSFETGVLETQY
TRBJ2-1	TRBV30	10	AWSDRGNEQF
TRBJ2-7	TRBV5-1	12	ASSLVSGAYEQY
TRBJ1-3	TRBV4-2	16	ASSQDNKQGGKGNTIY
TRBJ2-2	TRBV19	12	ASIDRGTIGELF
TRBJ1-1	TRBV6-1	10	ASSDRDREAF
TRBJ2-2	TRBV7-2	10	ASSYFTGELF
TRBJ2-5	TRBV2	13	ASSSGVPFGETQY
TRBJ2-6	TRBV7-8	13	ASSLTGSGANVLT
TRBJ2-3	TRBV6-5	12	ASSYGGGTDTQY
TRBJ1-1	TRBV5-4	13	ASSFPGGLSTEAF
TRBJ1-4	TRBV4-2	11	ASQTVRNEKLF
TRBJ1-5	TRBV6-2/TRBV6-3	11	ASSQRSNQPQH
TRBJ1-2	TRBV5-5	13	ASSLVGGTGSGYT
TRBJ2-3	TRBV7-2	12	ASSLAGGTDTQY
TRBJ1-2	TRBV7-9	12	ASSPGTGVNGYT
TRBJ1-3	TRBV7-2	13	ASSLYTNLGNTIY
TRBJ2-3	TRBV2	14	ASRVGGGGRSDTQY